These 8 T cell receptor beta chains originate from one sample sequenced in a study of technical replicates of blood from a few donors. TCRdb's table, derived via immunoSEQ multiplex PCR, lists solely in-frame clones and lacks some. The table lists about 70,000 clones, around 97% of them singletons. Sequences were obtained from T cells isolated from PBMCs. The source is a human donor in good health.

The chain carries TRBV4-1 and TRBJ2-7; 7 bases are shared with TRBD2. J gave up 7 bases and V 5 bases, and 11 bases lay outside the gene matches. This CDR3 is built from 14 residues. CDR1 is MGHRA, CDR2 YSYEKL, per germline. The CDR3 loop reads CASSSPAGAGEQYF. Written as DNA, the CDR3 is TGCGCCAGCAGCTCTCCGGCGGGAGCTGGGGAGCAGTACTTC.

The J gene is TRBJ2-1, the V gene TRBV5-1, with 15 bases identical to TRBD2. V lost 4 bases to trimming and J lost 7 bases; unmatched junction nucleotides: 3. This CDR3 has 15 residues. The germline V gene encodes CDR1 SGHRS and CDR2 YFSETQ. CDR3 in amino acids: CASSAGTSGRNEQFF. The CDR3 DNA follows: TGCGCCAGCAGCGCGGGGACTAGCGGGAGGAATGAGCAGTTCTTC. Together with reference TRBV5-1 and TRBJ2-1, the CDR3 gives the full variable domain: KAGVTQTPRYLIKTRGQQVTLSCSPISGHRSVSWYQQTPGQGLQFLFEYFSETQRNKGNFPGRFSGRQFSNSRSEMNVSTLELGDSALYLCASSAGTSGRNEQFFGPGTRLTVL.

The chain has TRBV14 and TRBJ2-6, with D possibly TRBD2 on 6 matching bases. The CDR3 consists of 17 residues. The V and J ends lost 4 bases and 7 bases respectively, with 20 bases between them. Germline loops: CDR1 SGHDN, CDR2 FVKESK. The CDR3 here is CASSPRHARGAANVLTF. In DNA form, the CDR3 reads TGTGCCAGCAGCCCAAGACACGCGCGCGGGGCAGCCAACGTCCTGACTTTC.

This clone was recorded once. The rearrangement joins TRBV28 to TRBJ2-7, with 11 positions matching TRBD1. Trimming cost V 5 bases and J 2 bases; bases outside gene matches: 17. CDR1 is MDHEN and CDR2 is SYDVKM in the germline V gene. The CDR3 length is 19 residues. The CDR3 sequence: CASSPQTIRDRGIAYEQYF. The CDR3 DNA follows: TGTGCCAGCAGTCCACAAACTATCCGGGACAGGGGGATTGCCTACGAGCAGTACTTC.

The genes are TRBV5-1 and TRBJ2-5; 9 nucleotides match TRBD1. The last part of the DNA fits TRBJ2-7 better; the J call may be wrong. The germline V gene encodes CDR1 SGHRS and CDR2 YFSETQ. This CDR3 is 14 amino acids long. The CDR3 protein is CASSFGTGNHEQYF. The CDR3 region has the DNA TGCGCCAGCAGCTTCGGGACAGGGAACCACGAGCAGTACTTC.

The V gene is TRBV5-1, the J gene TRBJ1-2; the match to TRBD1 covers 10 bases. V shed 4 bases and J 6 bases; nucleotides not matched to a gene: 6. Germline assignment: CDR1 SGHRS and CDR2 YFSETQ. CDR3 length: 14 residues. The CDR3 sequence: CASSDRQGADGYTF. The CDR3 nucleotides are TGCGCCAGCAGCGACCGACAGGGGGCTGATGGCTACACCTTC.

The DNA for the CDR3 is TGTGCCACCAGCAGGGGCCCGGACAGATCCAACACTGAAGCTTTCTTT. Amino acids: CATSRGPDRSNTEAFF. The chain links TRBV15 to TRBJ1-1, with D maybe TRBD1 (6 bases). The CDR3 spans 16 residues. Germline V gene sequence: CDR1 LNHNV, CDR2 YYDKDF (reference sequence). V shed 3 bases and J shed 2 bases, with 16 bases lying between them.

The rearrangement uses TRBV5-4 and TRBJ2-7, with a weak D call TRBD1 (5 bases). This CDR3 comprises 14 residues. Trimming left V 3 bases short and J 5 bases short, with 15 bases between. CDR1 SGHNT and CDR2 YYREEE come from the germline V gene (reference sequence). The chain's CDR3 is CASSSPNPGNEQYF. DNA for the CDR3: TGTGCCAGCAGCTCGCCAAACCCAGGGAACGAGCAGTACTTC.